The rows below give T cell receptor beta chains drawn from one sample of a study of T cell responses to AZD1222 COVID-19 vaccine. TCRdb keeps only in-frame clones here, not all; method: immunoSEQ multiplex PCR. The table records some 150,000 clones, 80% to 90% of them present only once. This specimen was peripheral blood, taken on day 0 of AZD1222 vaccination. These receptors were obtained from an adult in good health. CDR3s include the opening cysteine and the closing phenylalanine or tryptophan. A D gene is named only where the DNA matches it firmly. Part of the rows lack a size; the others show once, few, many or a class for expanded clones.

d_call clone_size j_call v_call cdr3_nt cdr3_aa
. . TRBJ1-1 TRBV5-6 TGTGCCAGCAGCTTTTTTGAGGGGAGCACTGAAGCTTTCTTT CASSFFEGSTEAFF
. . TRBJ1-1 TRBV7-9 TGTGCCAGCAGCTTAGTTGGCGAAGCTTTCTTT CASSLVGEAFF
TRBD1 . TRBJ1-1 TRBV18 TGTGCCAGCTCACCGCAGACAGGGGTGGGCACTGAAGCTTTCTTT CASSPQTGVGTEAFF
TRBD2 once TRBJ2-7 TRBV11-3 TGTGCCAGCAGCTATGGGGATGCCCAGGGAGGGGAGCAGTACTTC CASSYGDAQGGEQYF
. . TRBJ1-4 TRBV29-1 TGCAGCGCTGTAGGACAAACTGCAACTAATGAAAAACTGTTTTTT CSAVGQTATNEKLFF
. . TRBJ2-3 TRBV9 TGTGCCAGCAGCGTAGCGGGAGTGAGCACAGATACGCAGTATTTT CASSVAGVSTDTQYF
TRBD1 . TRBJ1-5 TRBV2 TGTGCCAGCAGGATTCGGACAGGGGGGACTCAGCCCCAGCATTTT CASRIRTGGTQPQHF
. . TRBJ1-5 TRBV5-5 TGTGCCAGCAGCGTCCAGGGTAATCAGCCCCAGCATTTT CASSVQGNQPQHF
TRBD2 . TRBJ2-7 TRBV9 TGTGCCAGCAGCCGAACCGGACTAGCGGACTCCTACGAGCAGTACTTC CASSRTGLADSYEQYF
. . TRBJ2-5 TRBV4-2 TGTGCCAGCAGCCAATCAGCAGGGCAAGAGACCCAGTACTTC CASSQSAGQETQYF
. once TRBJ2-5 TRBV5-1 TGCGCCAGCAGCTCCTCCGGCGGGGGCGAGGAGACCCAGTACTTC CASSSSGGGEETQYF
. . TRBJ2-7 TRBV6-5 TGTGCCAGCAGCCCCTTTGGGAGGAGCTACGACGAGCAGTACTTC CASSPFGRSYDEQYF
TRBD1 . TRBJ1-2 TRBV6-5 TGTGCTATCCAGGGACAGGGTGGTGGCTACACCTTC CAIQGQGGGYTF
. . TRBJ2-7 TRBV5-1 TGCGCCAGCAGCCGTGGACAGATCTCCTACGAGCAGTACTTC CASSRGQISYEQYF
. . TRBJ1-5 TRBV30 TGTGCCTGGAGTCAAATCGGGGGGGGAAATCAGCCCCAGCATTTT CAWSQIGGGNQPQHF
. . TRBJ1-2 TRBV12-3/TRBV12-4 TGTGCCAGCAGTTTTAGGGGCGATAATGGCTACACCTTC CASSFRGDNGYTF
. . TRBJ1-5 TRBV30 TGTGCCTGGAGTCGTCCGGGGGGGAATCAGCCCCAGCATTTT CAWSRPGGNQPQHF
TRBD1 few TRBJ2-1 TRBV9 TGTGCCAGCGACAGGGGCTATGAGCAGTTCTTC CASDRGYEQFF
TRBD2 . TRBJ2-7 TRBV2 TGTGCCAGCAGCCCCAGTACTAGCGGGCAGACCTACGAGCAGTACTTC CASSPSTSGQTYEQYF
. . TRBJ2-7 TRBV13 TGTGCCAGCAGCCCGAGACTTCCGGGGGAGCAGTACTTC CASSPRLPGEQYF
. . TRBJ2-3 TRBV5-1 TGCGCCAGCCAGGCCTCCTCTAGCACAGATACGCAGTATTTT CASQASSSTDTQYF
. . TRBJ1-5 TRBV20-1 TGCAGTGCTAGTGAGGACTTTAGCAATCAGCCCCAGCATTTT CSASEDFSNQPQHF
. . TRBJ1-2 TRBV6-5 TGTGCCAGCAGGGGGGGTGGACAGCTCTATGGCTACACCTTC CASRGGGQLYGYTF
. . TRBJ2-5 TRBV29-1 TGCAGCGTTGCGGCGGATCAAGAGACCCAGTACTTC CSVAADQETQYF
TRBD1 . TRBJ1-6 TRBV2 TGTGCCAGCAGTACCCGACAGGGTAATTCACCCCTCCACTTT CASSTRQGNSPLHF
. . TRBJ2-2 TRBV29-1 TGCAGCGTTGGTCAGGGGAGGGGCGGGGAGCTGTTTTTT CSVGQGRGGELFF
. . TRBJ2-7 TRBV18 TGTGCCAGCTCACCATCCGACCTCAGCTACGAGCAGTACTTC CASSPSDLSYEQYF
TRBD1 . TRBJ1-2 TRBV5-1 TGCGCCAGCAGCCCGGACAGGACAGGGGTTGGCTACACCTTC CASSPDRTGVGYTF
TRBD2 once TRBJ2-1 TRBV7-6 TGTGCCAGCAGCTTGAGACTAGCGGGCACCTACAATGAGCAGTTCTTC CASSLRLAGTYNEQFF
. . TRBJ1-1 TRBV4-2 TGTGCCAGCAGCCAAGAATTTAGGGTCGGTCGCACTGAAGCTTTCTTT CASSQEFRVGRTEAFF
. . TRBJ2-1 TRBV5-1 TGCGCCAGCGGAACGCAGCGGGTTTCCTACAATGAGCAGTTCTTC CASGTQRVSYNEQFF
TRBD1 once TRBJ1-1 TRBV6-5 TGTGCCAGCAGTCGACAGGGAATGAACACTGAAGCTTTCTTT CASSRQGMNTEAFF
. . TRBJ1-3 TRBV15 TGTGCCACCAGCAGAGATCCAGGAGTGTTCTCTGGAAACACCATATATTTT CATSRDPGVFSGNTIYF
TRBD1 once TRBJ1-2 TRBV2 TGTGCCAGTCGGACAGGATCAACCTATGGCTACACCTTC CASRTGSTYGYTF
. . TRBJ2-2 TRBV28 TGTGCCAGCAGTTTATTACAGGCCGCGGGCACCGGGGAGCTGTTTTTT CASSLLQAAGTGELFF
TRBD2 . TRBJ2-1 TRBV4-1 TGCGCCAGCAGCCAAGGACTAGCGGGTCTGAGGGGTAATGAGCAGTTCTTC CASSQGLAGLRGNEQFF
. . TRBJ2-7 TRBV15 TGTGCCACCAGCATTAGCAGGGTTTACGAGCAGTACTTC CATSISRVYEQYF
. . TRBJ2-2 TRBV30 TGTGCCTGGAGTTTACAGGCGCTCCGGGGGGAGCTGTTTTTT CAWSLQALRGELFF
TRBD2 . TRBJ2-2 TRBV7-2 TGTGCCAGCAGCTTAGGGGGGGCTAGCGGGACCTACACCGGGGAGCTGTTTTTT CASSLGGASGTYTGELFF
TRBD1 . TRBJ2-1 TRBV9 TGTGCCAGCAGCGTAGGGGACAGGGACTCTTGGGGTGAGCAGTTCTTC CASSVGDRDSWGEQFF
. once TRBJ2-7 TRBV6-1 TGTGCCAGCAGTGAAGCAAGGGGCGAGCAGTACTTC CASSEARGEQYF
. . TRBJ2-3 TRBV6-1 TGTGCCAGCAGTGAAGCGTGGCGGAGGGGGACAGATACGCAGTATTTT CASSEAWRRGTDTQYF
. . TRBJ1-2 TRBV2 TGTGCCAGCAGTATCGGATCGGGGGGTTGGTATGGCTACACCTTC CASSIGSGGWYGYTF
TRBD1 . TRBJ1-1 TRBV5-1 TGCGCCAGCAGTACAGGGGAAACTGAAGCTTTCTTT CASSTGETEAFF
. . TRBJ1-5 TRBV19 TGTGCCAGTAGAAAGACTGGTAGCAATCAGCCCCAGCATTTT CASRKTGSNQPQHF
TRBD1 . TRBJ1-6 TRBV3-1/TRBV3-2 TGTGCCAGCAGAGGGACAGGGTCCAACTCACCCCTCCACTTT CASRGTGSNSPLHF
. . TRBJ1-6 TRBV5-6 TGTGCCAGCGGTAGGGGGAATTCACCCCTCCACTTT CASGRGNSPLHF
TRBD1 . TRBJ1-2 TRBV6-5 TGTGCCAGCAGCACACAGGGGAACTATGGCTACACCTTC CASSTQGNYGYTF
. . TRBJ1-1 TRBV15 TGTGCCACCAGCAGAGAGGGCGGGGGTCGAACTGAAGCTTTCTTT CATSREGGGRTEAFF
. . TRBJ1-6 TRBV6-5 TGTGCCAGCAGCACAGGATATAATTCACCCCTCCACTTT CASSTGYNSPLHF